One sample yielded the 20 T cell receptor beta chains listed below, sequenced in a study of Graves' ophthalmopathy and Graves' hyperthyroidism. RNA transcripts were the template, and TCR beta CDR3 regions were amplified from them. The workflow started with a first-round RT-PCR run with HTBI primers and then moved on to a second-round multiplex PCR. TCRdb analysed the multiplex PCR reads with MiXCR anew, one entry per CDR3 protein. The sample yields about 380,000 distinct CDR3 sequences, approximately 15% seen once. Sequencing was performed on peripheral blood. The source is a woman aged 18-35 years with stable Graves' hyperthyroidism.

This clonotype was counted between two and nine times. The chain has TRBV6-1 and TRBJ2-7; TRBD1 is a possible D gene (6 bases). This CDR3 is 14 amino acids long. Germline V CDR1 and CDR2: MNHNS, SASEGT. Trimming pared 6 bases from V and 12 bases from J, leaving 24 bases between. The CDR3 sequence is CASRGRPGAAWTYF. Written as DNA, the CDR3 is TGTGCCAGCAGGGGCAGGCCAGGGGCTGCCTGGACGTACTTC.

This clonotype has a count of ten or more. The chain carries TRBV12-3 or TRBV12-4 and TRBJ1-5; D unclear. The CDR3 length is 14 residues. Trimming removed 5 bases at V and 6 bases at J, with 14 bases between. The CDR3 here is CASSRGSVRQPQHF. CDR3 coding DNA: TGTGCCAGCAGTCGAGGGAGTGTTCGTCAGCCCCAGCATTTT.

The table lists this clonotype with many counts. The gene calls are TRBV12-3 or TRBV12-4 and TRBJ1-1; D unresolved. V lost 10 bases and J 3 bases, leaving 12 bases between the germline ends. The CDR3 covers 12 residues. The CDR3 coding sequence is TGTGCCACATCAGGAGAGGACACTGAAGCTTTCTTT. It specifies CATSGEDTEAFF.

In this sample, this clonotype turned up a few times. The gene calls are TRBV5-1 and TRBJ1-1; TRBD1 matches at 11 bases. The CDR3 totals 16 residues. The V segment lost 0 bases and the J segment 6 bases; nucleotides outside the gene matches: 7. CDR1 SGHRS and CDR2 YFSETQ come from the germline V gene. The chain's CDR3 is CASSLGTGGPWAEAFF. Written as DNA, the CDR3 is TGCGCCAGCAGCTTGGGGACAGGGGGCCCTTGGGCTGAAGCTTTCTTT.

This chain connects TRBV7-6 to TRBJ2-7; unclear D gene. V gave up 3 bases and J gave up 5 bases, with 14 bases separating them. The CDR3 runs 14 residues. Germline CDR1 reads SGHVS; CDR2 reads FNYEAQ. DNA for the CDR3: TGTGCCAGCAGCTTCGGGCTTTCTGGCAACGAGCAGTACTTC. This encodes CASSFGLSGNEQYF.

This clonotype has a count of ten or more. The V and J genes are TRBV6-2 or TRBV6-3 and TRBJ2-7, with a possible D match to TRBD1 (6 bases). This CDR3 has 18 amino acids. V lost 0 bases, J lost 2 bases, and 20 bases lay in between. CDR1 and CDR2 (germline): MNHEY, SVGEGT. The CDR3 reads CASSYSRGFRDKTYEQYF. Here the CDR3 DNA reads TGTGCCAGCAGTTACTCCCGAGGGTTCCGGGACAAAACCTACGAGCAGTACTTC.

The chain has TRBV29-1 and TRBJ1-2, with D possibly TRBD1 on 5 matching bases. Germline V gene sequence: CDR1 SQVTM, CDR2 ANQGSEA. This CDR3 comprises 14 residues. The V gene lost 3 bases and the J gene lost 2 bases, with 13 bases spanning the gap. The CDR3 region is CSVDEGRPNYGYTF. CDR3 in DNA: TGCAGCGTTGATGAGGGACGACCCAACTATGGCTACACCTTC.

Ten or more counts support this clonotype. The chain recombines TRBV25-1 with TRBJ1-1; D is unresolved. The CDR3 has 13 amino acids. The germline V gene encodes CDR1 MGHDK and CDR2 SYGVNS. V was trimmed by 6 bases and J by 10 bases, leaving 18 bases between them. The DNA of the CDR3 is TGTGCCAGCAGCGACGGAAGCTTTAGGCCAGCTTTCTTT. Translating gives CASSDGSFRPAFF.

At least ten counts were recorded for this clonotype. Mismatch with germline at one junction end may stem from a read error. This chain joins TRBV7-9 and TRBJ1-2; D remains unclear. CDR1 is SEHNR and CDR2 is FQNEAQ in the germline V gene (reference sequence). The CDR3 is 15 residues long. CDR3: CVSSYGAVERDGYTF. CDR3 nucleotides: TGTGTCAGCAGTTACGGAGCGGTAGAGCGAGATGGCTACACCTTC.

This clonotype has a count of ten or more. This chain links TRBV15 with TRBJ2-5; 9 bases are a match to TRBD2. The CDR3 sequence is 15 residues long. The germline V gene encodes CDR1 LNHNV and CDR2 YYDKDF (reference sequence). After removal of 5 bases from V and 4 bases from J, the junction contained 8 bases not matched to a gene. The CDR3 bases are TGTGCCACCAGCGGTACTGGCGGGGGGGGAGAGACCCAGTACTTC. It encodes CATSGTGGGGETQYF.

At least ten counts were recorded for this clonotype. Mismatch with germline at one junction end may stem from a read error. This chain connects TRBV11-2 to TRBJ1-3, with 7 bases matching TRBD1. This CDR3 has 15 residues. Germline assignment: CDR1 SGHAT and CDR2 FQNNGV. The CDR3 nucleotides are TGTGCCAGCAGCATAGACAGGGCCTCTGGAAACACCATATATTTT. It is translated as CASSIDRASGNTIYF.

The rearrangement uses TRBV4-1 and TRBJ2-5; 7 bases match TRBD1. Germline values: CDR1 MGHRA, CDR2 YSYEKL. The CDR3 runs to 16 residues. With 0 bases clipped from V and 3 bases from J, the junction kept 7 bases outside the gene matches. In DNA form, the CDR3 reads TGCGCCAGCAGCCAAGAATCAACCGGGACAGAAGAGACCCAGTACTTC. Residues: CASSQESTGTEETQYF.

The chain couples TRBV20-1 to TRBJ1-1, with D possibly TRBD1 on 6 matching bases. V lost 0 bases and J 11 bases, leaving 16 bases between the germline ends. The CDR3 consists of 13 residues. Germline CDR1 DFQATT, CDR2 SNEGSKA (reference sequence). The CDR3 loop is CSARDRGLGGAFF. The CDR3 DNA reads TGCAGTGCTAGAGATAGGGGCCTCGGGGGCGCTTTCTTT.

This clonotype was observed a few times. This rearrangement joins TRBV11-2 to TRBJ2-5; 7 nucleotides align to TRBD1. This CDR3 region has 16 residues. The V gene end was trimmed by 2 bases and the J gene end by 5 bases; junction bases not matched to a gene: 11. Per the germline V gene, CDR1 is SGHAT and CDR2 is FQNNGV. CDR3 in amino acids: CASSLTGAFARETQYF. The DNA for the CDR3 is TGTGCCAGCAGCTTAACAGGGGCTTTCGCTCGGGAGACCCAGTACTTC.

This clonotype showed up many times. This chain connects TRBV27 to TRBJ1-1, with TRBD1 identical over 7 bases. Germline CDR1 MNHEY, CDR2 SMNVEV (reference sequence). V dropped 4 bases and J dropped 7; count of bases not matched to a gene: 9. The CDR3 spans 14 residues. CDR3 protein: CASSSRKTGIEAFF. CDR3 coding DNA: TGTGCCAGCAGTTCCCGAAAGACAGGGATTGAAGCTTTCTTT.

In its sample, this clonotype was seen many times. V usage is TRBV6-5 and J usage is TRBJ2-5; tentatively, D is TRBD1 (6 bases). The CDR3 is 14 residues long. Germline assignment: CDR1 MNHEY and CDR2 SVGAGI. V shed 2 bases and J shed 2 bases, with 9 bases lying between them. The CDR3 protein is CASSYGGVQETQYF. The CDR3 coding sequence is TGTGCCAGCAGTTACGGGGGCGTACAAGAGACCCAGTACTTC.

This clonotype occurred many times. This chain joins TRBV28 and TRBJ2-5; 9 nucleotides match TRBD1. The V and J ends lost 5 bases and 5 bases, in that order; junction bases with no gene match: 6. Per the germline V gene, CDR1 is MDHEN and CDR2 is SYDVKM. The CDR3 extends over 14 amino acids. CDR3 in amino acids: CASSKTGGPETQYF. The CDR3 DNA reads as TGTGCCAGCAGTAAAACAGGGGGCCCGGAGACCCAGTACTTC.

This clonotype was counted ten times or more. V gene TRBV24-1 combines with J gene TRBJ2-7, with D maybe TRBD1 (5 bases). Germline V gene data show CDR1 as KGHDR and CDR2 as SFDVKD. This CDR3 comprises 13 residues. Trimming stripped 1 base from V and 6 bases from J, with 9 bases between. The CDR3 spells CATSDFQGSEQYF. CDR3 DNA: TGTGCCACCAGTGATTTCCAGGGCTCCGAGCAGTACTTC.

This clonotype was picked up many times. The V and J genes are TRBV18 and TRBJ1-2; D remains unclear. Between the trimmed V and J ends, which lost 8 bases and 10 bases, there was a span of 17 bases. The CDR3 runs to 12 residues. CDR1 and CDR2 from the germline V gene are KGHSH and LQKENI. In DNA form, the CDR3 reads TGTGCCAGCCCCAGGATCGCAGCGTACTACACCTTC. This encodes CASPRIAAYYTF.

The chain employs TRBV9 and TRBJ2-7, with D maybe TRBD2 (5 bases). The CDR3 spans 14 residues. In germline, CDR1 is SGDLS, CDR2 YYNGEE. Trimming removed 0 bases from V and 1 base from J, with 8 bases in between. The CDR3 sequence: CASSVGVASYEQYF. Here the CDR3 DNA reads TGTGCCAGCAGCGTAGGTGTAGCGTCCTACGAGCAGTACTTC.